A single T cell receptor (beta chain) is shown here with its context. Its antigen is still unknown. Making use of molecular barcodes, quantitative 5'-RACE generated TCR beta libraries. TCRdb called the 5' RACE reads again in MiXCR, with one record for every CDR3 protein. The data contain fewer than 130,000 distinct CDR3 sequences, less than 25% of them singletons. This sample is part of a study of CD8 T cells in ankylosing spondylitis. Whole-study results and caveats: Ankylosing spondylitis blood appeared to be characterized by a TCR beta motif of under 10 highly homologous variants. Reports of some motif variants in reactive arthritis synovial fluid and blood predate this one. From matched ankylosing spondylitis synovial fluid, disease-linked clones were reportedly recovered at significantly enriched levels.

Trimming took 3 bases from V and 5 from J, leaving 10 bases between them. The CDR3 covers 12 residues. CDR1 is DFQATT, CDR2 SNEGSKA, per germline (reference sequence). The gene calls are TRBV20-1 and TRBJ1-1; tentative D call: TRBD1 (6 bases). This sequence originates from a male donor with ankylosing spondylitis. Material: synovial fluid, either unsorted or a sorted T cell fraction (not recorded which). The CDR3, as DNA: TGCAGTGCTAGTAGAGGGGGAACTGAAGCTTTCTTT. This sequence encodes CSASRGGTEAFF.